This T cell receptor (beta chain) was profiled in a study of shared clonotypes between healthy human individuals. Study-level points and caveats: Non-shared clonotypes had lower generation probabilities than those shared by all four donors.

The repertoire was sequenced with immunoSEQ multiplex PCR; TCRdb's copy has only in-frame clones and lacks some. The sample records some 980,000 clones, about three quarters being singletons. The CDR3 contains 16 residues. J gave up 3 bases and V 6 bases, and 14 bases lay outside the gene matches. Germline V lookup: CDR1 SGHTA, CDR2 FQGNSA. Only Caucasian adults living in Nashville, Tennessee made up the donor group. For this clone: The antigen is undetermined.

The sequence was collected from a man younger than 35 in good health. The gene calls are TRBV7-2 and TRBJ2-7; TRBD2 agrees at 7 bases. Sequenced material: memory CD4+ T cells sorted from blood. Noted subset: CD45RA-negative fraction. The CDR3 sequence: CASSSGGPPEVYEQYF. As DNA, the CDR3 is TGTGCCAGCAGTTCGGGGGGACCCCCAGAGGTCTACGAGCAGTACTTC.